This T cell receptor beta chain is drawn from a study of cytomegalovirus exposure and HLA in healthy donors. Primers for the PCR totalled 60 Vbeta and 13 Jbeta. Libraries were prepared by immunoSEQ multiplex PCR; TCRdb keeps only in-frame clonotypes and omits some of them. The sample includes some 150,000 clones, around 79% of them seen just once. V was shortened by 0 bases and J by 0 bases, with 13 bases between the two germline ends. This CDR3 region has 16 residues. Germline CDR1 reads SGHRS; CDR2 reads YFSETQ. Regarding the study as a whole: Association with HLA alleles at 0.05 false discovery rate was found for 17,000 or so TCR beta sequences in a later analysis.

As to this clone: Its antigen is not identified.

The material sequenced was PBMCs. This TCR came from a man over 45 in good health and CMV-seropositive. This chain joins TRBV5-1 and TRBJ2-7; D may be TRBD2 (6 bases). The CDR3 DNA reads TGCGCCAGCAGCTTGGTACAGGAGGGGAGCTCCTACGAGCAGTACTTC. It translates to CASSLVQEGSSYEQYF.